The rows below give T cell receptor beta chains drawn from one sample of a study of OX40 agonist ivuxolimab in advanced cancers. TCRdb's copy holds only in-frame clones and misses some; the assay was immunoSEQ multiplex PCR. The sample has 28,000 or so clones, approximately 86% seen once. Here the sequenced sample was CD4+ or CD8+ T cells sorted from blood, taken in a trial of the OX40 agonist ivuxolimab. The source is an adult with an advanced solid tumor such as melanoma, head and neck, liver or kidney cancer. The CDR3 runs from the conserved cysteine through the conserved F or W. The D gene is left open where the match is weak. Rows may omit the clone size; those that give it use once, few, many or a size class.

CDR3nt: TGTGCCAGCAGCTTAGAAGGAATGACAGATACGCAGTATTTT
CDR3aa: CASSLEGMTDTQYF
v_gene: TRBV7-9
abundance: NA
j_gene: TRBJ2-3
d_gene: NA

CDR3nt: TGTGCCAGCAGTTCGAACAGGGGGCGACTAACCTACGAGCAGTACTTC
CDR3aa: CASSSNRGRLTYEQYF
v_gene: TRBV27
abundance: NA
j_gene: TRBJ2-7
d_gene: TRBD1

CDR3nt: TGTGCCAGCAGCCTTGTAGGGGAAAAACTGTTTTTT
CDR3aa: CASSLVGEKLFF
v_gene: TRBV4-2
abundance: medium-sized
j_gene: TRBJ1-4
d_gene: NA

CDR3nt: TGTGCCAGCAGTGAAGAGCCCCCCGGCGTGAATGAAAAACTGTTTTTT
CDR3aa: CASSEEPPGVNEKLFF
v_gene: TRBV6-1
abundance: NA
j_gene: TRBJ1-4
d_gene: NA

CDR3nt: TGTGCCAGCAGCTCCAGCGGGGAGCTGTTTTTT
CDR3aa: CASSSSGELFF
v_gene: TRBV9
abundance: NA
j_gene: TRBJ2-2
d_gene: NA

CDR3nt: TGTGCCAGCAGGCTTGGACAGGGACCTAACTATGGCTACACCTTC
CDR3aa: CASRLGQGPNYGYTF
v_gene: TRBV6-1
abundance: few
j_gene: TRBJ1-2
d_gene: TRBD1

CDR3nt: TGCGCCAGCAGCTTGGGGCAGGGGAGATACAATGAGCAGTTCTTC
CDR3aa: CASSLGQGRYNEQFF
v_gene: TRBV5-1
abundance: few
j_gene: TRBJ2-1
d_gene: NA

CDR3nt: TGCGCCAGCAGCCACGGACCGCCGTCGACTGAAGCTTTCTTT
CDR3aa: CASSHGPPSTEAFF
v_gene: TRBV4-3
abundance: NA
j_gene: TRBJ1-1
d_gene: NA

CDR3nt: TGTGCCAGCAGCTTAGGTTATGGTCTGAATCAGCCCCAGCATTTT
CDR3aa: CASSLGYGLNQPQHF
v_gene: TRBV7-9
abundance: NA
j_gene: TRBJ1-5
d_gene: NA

CDR3nt: TGTGCCAGCAGTTTCGGCGGGCCCGAGCAGTACTTC
CDR3aa: CASSFGGPEQYF
v_gene: TRBV28
abundance: medium-sized
j_gene: TRBJ2-7
d_gene: NA

CDR3nt: TGTGCCAGCAGCACGTCTGGCGGGGCTTACGAGCAGTACTTC
CDR3aa: CASSTSGGAYEQYF
v_gene: TRBV28
abundance: medium-sized
j_gene: TRBJ2-7
d_gene: NA

CDR3nt: TGTGCCAGCAGCTTAGGGGGACTAGCGGGAGGTGAGCAGTTCTTC
CDR3aa: CASSLGGLAGGEQFF
v_gene: TRBV7-2
abundance: NA
j_gene: TRBJ2-1
d_gene: TRBD2

CDR3nt: TGTGCCACCAGCAGTTGGGACACGCAATTCTACAATGAGCAGTTCTTC
CDR3aa: CATSSWDTQFYNEQFF
v_gene: TRBV15
abundance: NA
j_gene: TRBJ2-1
d_gene: NA

CDR3nt: TGTGCCAGCAGCTTGCCTCCCCTGGGGGACCACTATGGCTACACCTTC
CDR3aa: CASSLPPLGDHYGYTF
v_gene: TRBV7-6
abundance: NA
j_gene: TRBJ1-2
d_gene: NA

CDR3nt: TGTGCCAGCAGCTCAGAATACGGAATTAGCACAGATACGCAGTATTTT
CDR3aa: CASSSEYGISTDTQYF
v_gene: TRBV7-6
abundance: medium-sized
j_gene: TRBJ2-3
d_gene: NA

CDR3nt: TGTGCCAGCAGCCAAGAAGGGGGACAGGGGGACAATGAGCAGTTCTTC
CDR3aa: CASSQEGGQGDNEQFF
v_gene: TRBV4-2
abundance: NA
j_gene: TRBJ2-1
d_gene: TRBD1

CDR3nt: TGTGCCAGCAGCGTAGGGGAAGGGCAGAACTATGGCTACACCTTC
CDR3aa: CASSVGEGQNYGYTF
v_gene: TRBV9
abundance: once
j_gene: TRBJ1-2
d_gene: NA

CDR3nt: TGTGCCAGCAGCCTATTACAGGGAAGGGAGACCCAGTACTTC
CDR3aa: CASSLLQGRETQYF
v_gene: TRBV5-4
abundance: few
j_gene: TRBJ2-5
d_gene: NA

CDR3nt: TGCGCCAGCAGCTTGGACGTGACTAGCGGGAGGCCCCTAGATACGCAGTATTTT
CDR3aa: CASSLDVTSGRPLDTQYF
v_gene: TRBV5-1
abundance: NA
j_gene: TRBJ2-3
d_gene: TRBD2

CDR3nt: TGTGCCAGCAGCCTTAGACAGAGCTCTGGGGCCAACGTCCTGACTTTC
CDR3aa: CASSLRQSSGANVLTF
v_gene: TRBV11-3
abundance: NA
j_gene: TRBJ2-6
d_gene: NA

CDR3nt: TGTGCCAGCAGTTTGGGACTAGCGGGATTCAATGAGCAGTTCTTC
CDR3aa: CASSLGLAGFNEQFF
v_gene: TRBV27
abundance: NA
j_gene: TRBJ2-1
d_gene: TRBD2

CDR3nt: TGTGCCAGCAGCCCCCTTGTAGCTAGCGGGAGTTCCGAGCAGTACTTC
CDR3aa: CASSPLVASGSSEQYF
v_gene: TRBV27
abundance: NA
j_gene: TRBJ2-7
d_gene: TRBD2

CDR3nt: TGTGCCAGTAGCCACACTGACCCAGATCAGCCCCAGCATTTT
CDR3aa: CASSHTDPDQPQHF
v_gene: TRBV19
abundance: once
j_gene: TRBJ1-5
d_gene: NA

CDR3nt: TGTGCCAGCAGTTACAATGGAGATACGCAGTATTTT
CDR3aa: CASSYNGDTQYF
v_gene: TRBV6-5
abundance: NA
j_gene: TRBJ2-3
d_gene: NA

CDR3nt: TGTGCCAGTAGTAGCGGGACACCCTACACTGAAGCTTTCTTT
CDR3aa: CASSSGTPYTEAFF
v_gene: TRBV19
abundance: NA
j_gene: TRBJ1-1
d_gene: NA

CDR3nt: TGTGCCAGTAGTTTGACGGGATCAGGGGCCAACGTCCTGACTTTC
CDR3aa: CASSLTGSGANVLTF
v_gene: TRBV19
abundance: NA
j_gene: TRBJ2-6
d_gene: NA

CDR3nt: TGTGCCAGCAGTGAACAGGGGAACACTGAAGCTTTCTTT
CDR3aa: CASSEQGNTEAFF
v_gene: TRBV2
abundance: NA
j_gene: TRBJ1-1
d_gene: NA

CDR3nt: TGTGCCAGCAGCTTAGCTGCCCGCCCGGGGTGGGAGACCCAGTACTTC
CDR3aa: CASSLAARPGWETQYF
v_gene: TRBV11-3
abundance: NA
j_gene: TRBJ2-5
d_gene: NA

CDR3nt: TGTGCCAGCAGTGAACTGGGGGGCGGACAGCCCCAGCATTTT
CDR3aa: CASSELGGGQPQHF
v_gene: TRBV6-1
abundance: NA
j_gene: TRBJ1-5
d_gene: NA

CDR3nt: TGTGCCAGTAGTACGCACAACGGGACAGGGGCTGGGGCTTTCTTT
CDR3aa: CASSTHNGTGAGAFF
v_gene: TRBV19
abundance: NA
j_gene: TRBJ1-1
d_gene: TRBD1

CDR3nt: TGTGCCAGCAGCTGGGGACTTTCCTACGAGCAGTACTTC
CDR3aa: CASSWGLSYEQYF
v_gene: TRBV7-8
abundance: NA
j_gene: TRBJ2-7
d_gene: NA

CDR3nt: TGTGCCAGCAGCTCCAAGACAGGGGGCCCTCATCTTTACGAGCAGTACTTC
CDR3aa: CASSSKTGGPHLYEQYF
v_gene: TRBV13
abundance: NA
j_gene: TRBJ2-7
d_gene: TRBD1

CDR3nt: TGTGCCAGCAGCCAGCGATCCACAGATACGCAGTATTTT
CDR3aa: CASSQRSTDTQYF
v_gene: TRBV11-2
abundance: NA
j_gene: TRBJ2-3
d_gene: NA

CDR3nt: TGTGCCAGCAGCGCAGGTAGCGGGGCCGGATACTACGAGCAGTACTTC
CDR3aa: CASSAGSGAGYYEQYF
v_gene: TRBV9
abundance: NA
j_gene: TRBJ2-7
d_gene: TRBD2

CDR3nt: TGTGCCAGCAGCACCCACCGAATCCGGTTTACACGCGACAGGTCCTTAGGATTGACTGAAGCTTTCTTT
CDR3aa: CASSTHRIRFTRDRSLGLTEAFF
v_gene: TRBV21-1
abundance: NA
j_gene: TRBJ1-1
d_gene: NA

CDR3nt: TGTGCCAGCAGCTTAGGAGGGGCCCAATCCTACGAGCAGTACTTC
CDR3aa: CASSLGGAQSYEQYF
v_gene: TRBV13
abundance: NA
j_gene: TRBJ2-7
d_gene: NA

CDR3nt: TGTGCCAGCAGCCAGGACGAACTGCGCACAGATACGCAGTATTTT
CDR3aa: CASSQDELRTDTQYF
v_gene: TRBV28
abundance: NA
j_gene: TRBJ2-3
d_gene: NA

CDR3nt: TGTGCCAGCAGGATTGGACAGGGTCCTAACTATGGCTACACCTTC
CDR3aa: CASRIGQGPNYGYTF
v_gene: TRBV6-1
abundance: medium-sized
j_gene: TRBJ1-2
d_gene: TRBD1

CDR3nt: TGCAGCGTTCTCGGACTCCAAGAGACCCAGTACTTC
CDR3aa: CSVLGLQETQYF
v_gene: TRBV29-1
abundance: NA
j_gene: TRBJ2-5
d_gene: NA

CDR3nt: TGTGCCATCAGTGAGTCGAATGGCGGGAGGGCGCTCAATGAGCAGTTCTTC
CDR3aa: CAISESNGGRALNEQFF
v_gene: TRBV10-3
abundance: NA
j_gene: TRBJ2-1
d_gene: TRBD2

CDR3nt: TGCGCCAGCAGCTCCGGGACAGAGAATGAAAAACTGTTTTTT
CDR3aa: CASSSGTENEKLFF
v_gene: TRBV5-1
abundance: NA
j_gene: TRBJ1-4
d_gene: TRBD1

CDR3nt: TGTGCCAGCAGTCCAGCCGGGCCCCCACTCCAAAACATTCAGTACTTC
CDR3aa: CASSPAGPPLQNIQYF
v_gene: TRBV27
abundance: NA
j_gene: TRBJ2-4
d_gene: NA

CDR3nt: TGTGCCAGCAGCGATCTAGGGGCTTTCAATGAAAAACTGTTTTTT
CDR3aa: CASSDLGAFNEKLFF
v_gene: TRBV11-2
abundance: NA
j_gene: TRBJ1-4
d_gene: NA

CDR3nt: TGTGCCAGCAGCTGGCGGGGATTCGACGAGCAGTACTTC
CDR3aa: CASSWRGFDEQYF
v_gene: TRBV5-4
abundance: NA
j_gene: TRBJ2-7
d_gene: NA

CDR3nt: TGTGCCAGCAGTGCCCCTAGCGCCTCCTACAATGAGCAGTTCTTC
CDR3aa: CASSAPSASYNEQFF
v_gene: TRBV9
abundance: NA
j_gene: TRBJ2-1
d_gene: NA

CDR3nt: TGTGCCAGCAGCTCCGCCCTCGCCGAGCACCTACAAGAGACCCAGTACTTC
CDR3aa: CASSSALAEHLQETQYF
v_gene: TRBV7-9
abundance: NA
j_gene: TRBJ2-5
d_gene: NA

CDR3nt: TGTGCCAGCAGTGCACACGGACAGGGGGGTAACTATGGCTACACCTTC
CDR3aa: CASSAHGQGGNYGYTF
v_gene: TRBV6-1
abundance: NA
j_gene: TRBJ1-2
d_gene: TRBD1

CDR3nt: TGCAGCGTTGGGACGTACCCAGACAGGGGGTATACTGAAGCTTTCTTT
CDR3aa: CSVGTYPDRGYTEAFF
v_gene: TRBV29-1
abundance: NA
j_gene: TRBJ1-1
d_gene: TRBD1

CDR3nt: TGTGCCAGCAGTTTGACAGGGGGTGACACTGAAGCTTTCTTT
CDR3aa: CASSLTGGDTEAFF
v_gene: TRBV28
abundance: few
j_gene: TRBJ1-1
d_gene: TRBD1

CDR3nt: TGTGCCAGCAGAAGAAGGGGGGCCTACGAGCAGTACTTC
CDR3aa: CASRRRGAYEQYF
v_gene: TRBV28
abundance: once
j_gene: TRBJ2-7
d_gene: NA

CDR3nt: TGTGCCAGTAGTATAGCACCCCAGGAAGGAAGCTATGGCTACACCTTC
CDR3aa: CASSIAPQEGSYGYTF
v_gene: TRBV19
abundance: NA
j_gene: TRBJ1-2
d_gene: NA